The 19 T cell receptor beta chains below all came from one sample that was sequenced in a study of patients and donors after allogeneic stem cell transplantation. One entry per CDR3 protein, called by TCRdb with MiXCR from the RT-PCR reads. Of about 210,000 distinct CDR3 sequences detected, around two fifths appear once; the ten largest clones hold roughly 11%. The specimen was blood, either unsorted or a sorted T cell fraction (not recorded which). These receptors all stem from a human donor who was either an allogeneic HSCT recipient or a stem cell or donor lymphocyte infusion donor (not recorded which). It is not recorded whose cells these are; they may come from a transplant donor.

This clonotype was picked up a small number of times. This chain links TRBV7-3 with TRBJ1-1, with D unclear. The V gene lost 2 bases and the J gene lost 0 bases, with 10 bases spanning the gap. The CDR3 sequence is 15 residues long. Germline values: CDR1 SGHTA, CDR2 FQGTGA. Here the CDR3 DNA reads TGTGCCAGCAGCTTAGATTCGGGCATGAACACTGAAGCTTTCTTT. Its protein is CASSLDSGMNTEAFF.

Note on this clonotype: One junction end does not reproduce the germline sequence, and a read error may be involved. V is TRBV27 and J is TRBJ1-2; D ambiguous. This CDR3 is built from 12 residues. Germline CDR1 is MNHEY and CDR2 is SMNVEV (reference sequence). The CDR3 DNA follows: TGTGCCAGCAGTTCGAGGAGGGAGGGCCTGATTTTC. Residues: CASSSRREGLIF.

The chain recombines TRBV3-1 with TRBJ2-1, with D unresolved. V gave up 0 bases and J gave up 4 bases, with 13 bases separating them. The germline V gene has CDR1 LGHDT and CDR2 YNNKEL (reference sequence). There are 16 residues in the CDR3. The DNA of the CDR3 is TGTGCCAGCAGCCAAGATCTTCCCATGGGTTACAATGAGCAGTTCTTC. Amino acids: CASSQDLPMGYNEQFF.

The chain employs TRBV5-6 and TRBJ1-2, with D hard to call. V lost 4 bases and J lost 4, with 14 bases in between. Per the germline V gene, CDR1 is SGHDT and CDR2 is YYEEEE. This CDR3 has 14 residues. The CDR3 DNA is TGTGCCAGCAGCCCCCCCCGGGAGAGCTATGGCTACACCTTC. Translating gives CASSPPRESYGYTF.

V and J are TRBV12-3 or TRBV12-4 and TRBJ2-3, with 9 bases matching TRBD1. The CDR3 totals 15 residues. V shed 6 bases and J 4 bases; nucleotides not matched to a gene: 8. The CDR3 bases are TGTGCCAGCAGACCTACAGGGGGCGCTTCAGATACGCAGTATTTT. Translating it yields CASRPTGGASDTQYF.

The chain combines TRBV4-1 with TRBJ1-1, with D perhaps TRBD1 (5 bases). Germline CDR1 and CDR2: MGHRA and YSYEKL. The CDR3 contains 15 residues. The V gene lost 0 bases and the J gene lost 1 base, with 9 bases spanning the gap. The CDR3 protein is CASSQDRVSNTEAFF. CDR3 nucleotides: TGCGCCAGCAGCCAAGACAGGGTCTCGAACACTGAAGCTTTCTTT.

This chain links TRBV27 with TRBJ2-5; tentatively, D is TRBD2 (5 bases). The CDR3 sequence is 14 residues long. V lost 5 bases and J 4 bases, leaving 14 bases between the germline ends. Germline V gene data show CDR1 as MNHEY and CDR2 as SMNVEV (reference sequence). The CDR3 protein is CASSPGRGRETQYF. In nucleotides, the CDR3 is TGTGCCAGCAGTCCCGGACGGGGAAGAGAGACCCAGTACTTC.

The chain joins TRBV7-2 to TRBJ1-2, with a tentative D call TRBD1 (5 bases). The V end lost 5 bases, the J end lost 8 bases, and 21 bases lay between the germline ends. The CDR3 is made up of 15 amino acids. CDR1 is SGHTA and CDR2 is FQGNSA in the germline V gene. The CDR3 reads CASSLGKGASWGYTF. The CDR3 bases are TGTGCCAGCAGCCTGGGGAAAGGGGCCAGCTGGGGCTACACCTTC.

The chain recombines TRBV7-3 with TRBJ2-6; D ambiguous. From germline, CDR1 is SGHTA and CDR2 FQGTGA. Trimming removed 2 bases from V and 0 bases from J, with 11 bases in between. CDR3 length: 17 residues. CDR3 in amino acids: CASSLAYYSSGANVLTF. The CDR3 nucleotides are TGTGCCAGCAGCTTAGCCTACTACAGCTCTGGGGCCAACGTCCTGACTTTC.

The rearrangement joins TRBV12-3 or TRBV12-4 to TRBJ1-2; D is perhaps TRBD1 (5 bases). The V and J ends lost 2 bases and 4 bases respectively, with 11 bases between them. CDR3 length: 14 residues. DNA of the CDR3: TGTGCCAGCAGTTTACGTAGGGGTCCCTATGGCTACACCTTC. As protein: CASSLRRGPYGYTF.

The chain combines TRBV30 with TRBJ2-5; 11 nucleotides match TRBD2. The CDR3 length is 16 residues. Trimming removed 2 bases from V and 1 base from J; junction bases left unmatched: 6. Germline V gene lookup returns CDR1 GTSNPN and CDR2 SVGIG (reference sequence). The CDR3 sequence is CAWSKLAGGLQETQYF. The DNA of the CDR3 is TGTGCCTGGAGTAAGCTAGCGGGGGGCCTCCAAGAGACCCAGTACTTC. The full variable domain, in which reference TRBV30 and TRBJ2-5 provide the parts outside the CDR3, is SQTIHQWPATLVQPVGSPLSLECTVEGTSNPNLYWYRQAAGRGLQLLFYSVGIGQISSEVPQNLSASRPQDRQFILSSKKLLLSDSGFYLCAWSKLAGGLQETQYFGPGTRLLVL.

A few counts support this clonotype. The V call is TRBV4-1, the J call TRBJ1-2; D may be TRBD1 (6 bases). Trimming pared 4 bases from V and 7 bases from J, leaving 16 bases between. This CDR3 is 14 amino acids long. Germline lookup yields CDR1 MGHRA and CDR2 YSYEKL. CDR3 DNA sequence: TGCGCCAGCAGCCGCCTCGGGACATTCAGTGGCTACACCTTC. Translated: CASSRLGTFSGYTF.

The table lists this clonotype with a count of one. This chain connects TRBV5-5 to TRBJ1-5, with 9 bases fitting TRBD1. The V gene end was trimmed by 4 bases and the J gene end by 2 bases; junction bases not matched to a gene: 7. This CDR3 has 16 residues. Germline V gene data show CDR1 as SGHKS and CDR2 as YYEKEE (reference sequence). This CDR3 reads CASSTGGGSRNQPQHF. CDR3 DNA sequence: TGTGCCAGCAGCACAGGGGGCGGGAGTCGCAATCAGCCCCAGCATTTT.

The rearrangement links TRBV5-1 to TRBJ2-7, with D tentatively TRBD1 (6 bases). The germline V and J ends were trimmed by 1 base and 7 bases, with 15 bases remaining between them. Germline loops: CDR1 SGHRS, CDR2 YFSETQ. This CDR3 contains 14 residues. The CDR3 region is CASSLQGRGREQYF. The DNA of the CDR3 is TGCGCCAGCAGCTTGCAGGGCAGGGGTAGAGAGCAGTACTTC.

J is TRBJ1-5 and V is TRBV6-1, with 7 nucleotides matching TRBD1. CDR3 length equals 16 residues. V shed 4 bases, J shed 0 bases, and the junction held 6 bases outside the gene matches. Per the germline V gene, CDR1 is MNHNS and CDR2 is SASEGT. The CDR3 coding sequence is TGTGCCAGCAGTGTTTGGGACAGTTATAGCAATCAGCCCCAGCATTTT. This codes for CASSVWDSYSNQPQHF.

The rearrangement links TRBV7-8 to TRBJ1-2, with D uncertain. V dropped 1 base and J dropped 0 bases, with 18 bases sitting between them. The CDR3 extends over 18 amino acids. CDR1 is SGHVS and CDR2 is FQNEAQ in the germline V gene. The chain's CDR3 is CASSLVVANSLANYGYTF. In DNA form, the CDR3 reads TGTGCCAGCAGCTTAGTGGTGGCGAACAGCTTAGCTAACTATGGCTACACCTTC.

This clonotype was found a few times. The chain joins TRBV27 to TRBJ1-4; D perhaps matches TRBD1 (5 bases). This CDR3 comprises 14 residues. Germline CDR1 MNHEY, CDR2 SMNVEV (reference sequence). The V end was cut by 2 bases, the J end by 7 bases, with 11 bases between. The CDR3 DNA is TGTGCCAGCAGTTTAAAGGGGTCGGCTGAAAAACTGTTTTTT. This encodes CASSLKGSAEKLFF.

J is TRBJ2-7 and V is TRBV20-1; D is uncertain. Trimming left V 8 bases short and J 3 bases short, with 14 bases between. The CDR3 is made up of 12 amino acids. In germline, CDR1 is DFQATT, CDR2 SNEGSKA (reference sequence). The CDR3 region has the DNA TGCAGTACTCCCCGGACCTTCTACGAGCAGTACTTC. Protein sequence: CSTPRTFYEQYF.

The rearrangement uses TRBV3-1 and TRBJ1-1; D not certain. Germline assignment: CDR1 LGHDT and CDR2 YNNKEL (reference sequence). V was cut by 4 bases and J by 1 base, with 10 bases left in between. The CDR3 sequence is 14 residues long. The CDR3 nucleotides read TGTGCCAGCAGCCCTGCCGTAGGGAACACTGAAGCTTTCTTT. This gives the protein CASSPAVGNTEAFF.